The 4 T cell receptor beta chains given below trace back to one sample, sequenced in a study of cytotoxic CD8 clonotypes in ibrutinib-treated CLL. The assay was immunoSEQ multiplex PCR, and TCRdb's table has in-frame clones only and misses some. The sample lists 110,000 to 150,000 clones; 60% to 85% were seen once. The source was PBMCs, collected after 12 months of ibrutinib treatment. The receptors shown here come from a human donor with chronic lymphocytic leukemia.

The chain recombines TRBV6-5 with TRBJ1-1; no reliable D call. V was shortened by 6 bases and J by 2 bases, with 13 bases between the two germline ends. The V gene's germline CDR1 is MNHEY and CDR2 SVGAGI. This CDR3 is 14 amino acids long. The CDR3 spells CASSSMDGNTEAFF. Written as DNA, the CDR3 is TGTGCCAGCAGCTCGATGGACGGAAACACTGAAGCTTTCTTT.

This clone was seen once. This chain connects TRBV27 to TRBJ2-7, with a possible D match to TRBD2 (5 bases). CDR3 length equals 16 residues. CDR1 MNHEY and CDR2 SMNVEV come from the germline V gene (reference sequence). V was shortened by 7 bases and J by 3 bases, with 22 bases between the two germline ends. CDR3 sequence reads: CASKKQAGIWGYEQYF. The DNA for the CDR3 is TGTGCCAGCAAAAAGCAAGCCGGGATTTGGGGCTACGAGCAGTACTTC.

This clone was found once. The genes are TRBV15 and TRBJ2-7, with D possibly being TRBD2 (6 bases). The CDR3 loop spans 14 amino acids. V lost 3 bases, J lost 2 bases, and 11 bases lay in between. Per the germline V gene, CDR1 is LNHNV and CDR2 is YYDKDF (reference sequence). The CDR3 sequence is CATSSGPGAYEQYF. CDR3 coding DNA: TGTGCCACCAGCAGTGGGCCGGGGGCCTACGAGCAGTACTTC.

The CDR3 coding sequence is TGTGCCAGCAGACCGGGGGGGCAGGAGGATACGCAGTATTTT. Its protein product is CASRPGGQEDTQYF. This sequence joins TRBV6-6 and TRBJ2-3, with 8 bases aligning to TRBD2. V lost 6 bases and J lost 6; bases outside the gene matches: 8. Looked up from germline, CDR1 is MNHNY and CDR2 is SVGAGI (reference sequence). This CDR3 is 14 amino acids long.